This TCR beta chain emerged from a study of T cells in Graves' hyperthyroidism and ophthalmopathy (dated by TCRdb to the late 2010s). Context from the whole study: Peripheral blood was collected at initial diagnosis, before any treatment. The roughly 90 discovery patients were divided at random into training and test sets in a 7:3 ratio. According to the paper, TCR Vbeta CDR3 sequencing was carried out on 135 peripheral blood samples, which came from 40 to 45 ophthalmopathy, approximately 78 hyperthyroidism and roughly 17 progressor patients. In addition, the study compared T-cell repertoires in thyroid tissue and in blood from five or six Graves' hyperthyroidism patients. An independent validation cohort of around 19 hyperthyroidism patients and some 15 patients who later progressed to ophthalmopathy tested prospective prediction of ophthalmopathy. To identify distinguishing TCR V-J signatures, a discovery cohort of roughly 100 patients was used, comprising 43 with Graves' ophthalmopathy and 57 with stable Graves' hyperthyroidism. Following sampling, methimazole starting at 30 mg daily was given to hyperthyroidism patients, and high-dose intravenous methylprednisolone was given to ophthalmopathy patients. Beyond this particular receptor, the publication reports: Sample size was not statistically predetermined, and investigators were not blinded to group allocation. In validation, progression to ophthalmopathy was predicted by the model with 70% to 71% sensitivity and approximately 78% specificity, a median of around 6.5 months before onset. A 13 V-J signature model separated ophthalmopathy from stable hyperthyroidism, with just over 85% sensitivity and 81.08% specificity in cross-validation and 80%/75% in testing. Most expanded thyroid clonotypes (frequency above 0.001) were also detected in blood, suggesting blood repertoires may reflect thyroid immune responses.

The TCR beta CDR3 regions were amplified from the RNA transcripts. A first-round RT-PCR of the TCR CDR3 used the HTBI primer set with the Qiagen OneStep RT-PCR kit. A second multiplex PCR round built the libraries, followed by size selection and purification. Libraries were sequenced paired-end with 100 bp reads on an Illumina HiSeq2000. As for how the authors treated the data: SOAPnuke was used to process the raw data, throwing out any read that contained adapters or uncalled bases, had a mean Phred below 15, or lacked an exact constant-primer or identifier match. COPE v1.2.5 was used to merge high-quality paired reads, and clonotypes were defined as unique nucleotide sequences. Clonotypes were aligned to IMGT TRBV, TRBD and TRBJ reference segments using MiTCR v1.1. The analysis included only V-J combinations with a frequency above 0.0001, which together covered 98% to 99.2% of the repertoires. A TCS score was defined as the ratio of F50 (clonal expansion) to E x V (chaos), with BLOSUM62-based TCRdist applied between CDR3 peptides within each V-J. Welch's t-statistics and random forest reduced 500 to 550 V-J features to about 12, which were used in a naive Bayes classifier (R e1071). TCRdb applied fastp at Q25 and MiXCR to the public reads, then kept only in-frame beta chains. Each record represents a unique CDR3 protein, reported with the most common genes and DNA among its rows. The V and J calls reflect TCRdb's pipeline rather than the authors' work. The sample profile shows about 700,000 distinct CDR3 sequences; around 15% of them were found once. The ten most abundant clones make up 10% of the sample.

At least ten counts were recorded for this clonotype. There is no known antigen for this receptor. Base qualities are not at hand, and no much larger clone is one base apart. Counted from cysteine to phenylalanine, this CDR3 has 14 amino acids. Only CDR3 DNA is held: 42 bases, read in frame from base 1. V is cut back by 6 bases and J by 5 bases, with 7 bases in the junction unmatched. The CDR1 and CDR2 encoded by the germline V gene are MNHEY and SVGEGT. A patient counted as having stable Graves' hyperthyroidism if no progression to ophthalmopathy occurred over 18 months of follow-up. The hyperthyroidism patients were between 18 and 65 years old and newly diagnosed, with a disease duration of less than 2 months. Patients with uncontrolled infections, other autoimmune diseases, pregnancy or lactation were excluded. Diagnoses were based on clinical symptoms, serum thyroxine and TRAb, thyroid ultrasound and orbital computed tomography. Ficoll-Paque density gradient centrifugation was used to isolate PBMCs from around 10 ml of fresh peripheral blood. Trizol reagent was used to extract total RNA, and RNA quality was then checked on an Agilent 2100 Bioanalyzer.

Sequences were obtained from blood. This sequence originates from a woman younger than 35 with Graves' hyperthyroidism. Recombination connected TRBV6-2 or TRBV6-3 to TRBJ2-7; 10 bases in between match TRBD1. In nucleotides, the sequence is TGTGCCAGCAGCCCCGGGACAGGGGTTCACGAGCAGTACTTC. Its protein product is CASSPGTGVHEQYF.